This TCR beta chain was recovered during a study of CD8 T cells in ankylosing spondylitis. Library preparation for TCR beta used quantitative 5'-RACE with molecular barcodes. Each CDR3 protein is one row after TCRdb ran MiXCR on the 5' RACE reads. The repertoire has some 180,000 distinct CDR3 sequences, 15% to 20% of them found once; the top ten carry around 4.5%. The V and J ends lost 6 bases and 6 bases respectively, with 15 bases between them. The CDR3 is 12 amino acids. Germline V gene data show CDR1 as DFQATT and CDR2 as SNEGSKA (reference sequence). This clonotype was recorded at least ten times. The antigen is unknown. Study-level results: The authors reported significant enrichment of disease-linked clones in matched ankylosing spondylitis synovial fluid. The study identified a TCR beta motif of several highly homologous variants that appeared characteristic of ankylosing spondylitis blood.

This receptor was identified in a male donor between 5 and 29 years old with ankylosing spondylitis or in good health (not recorded which). This chain joins TRBV20-1 and TRBJ2-7; D is perhaps TRBD2 (5 bases). The sample taken for sequencing was blood, either unsorted or a sorted T cell fraction (not recorded which). CDR3 sequence: CSASEGGGEQYF. CDR3 sequence (DNA): TGCAGTGCCTCTGAGGGTGGTGGCGAGCAGTACTTC.